This paragraph covers one TCR beta chain sequence. This clonotype has just a few counts. Its antigen is not yet known. Base qualities are not provided; no much larger clone lies one nucleotide away. The treatment or condition label on this specimen signifies: live attenuated yellow fever vaccine strain. At each blood-draw timepoint, two biological replicates of bulk PBMCs were collected. A standard Ficoll-Paque protocol was used to isolate PBMCs from peripheral blood. TriZol was used to extract RNA from bulk PBMCs, CD4 and CD8 fractions, and dextramer-positive and dextramer-negative fractions. The entry originates in a study of T cells after yellow fever vaccination (dated by TCRdb to between 2017 and 2020). Context from the whole study: The SMART-Seq v4 Ultra Low Input RNA kit was used to prepare libraries from fractions with low cell numbers. To track T-cell clones before and after primary and booster YFV17D yellow fever vaccination, bulk TCR alpha and beta repertoires were sequenced longitudinally. Two healthy male donors, one aged 18 to 30 and one aged 30 to 40 years, made up the cohort. Blood samples were taken at several timepoints before and after primary and secondary immunization, and bulk PBMC replicates and cell subsets were isolated. Overall study results and their limits: Compared with the primary T-cell response, the secondary T-cell response was weaker but faster, peaking on day 5 rather than day 15. After the booster, most of the clones that had expanded following primary vaccination were detected again (almost 98% of CD4 and roughly 90% of CD8), which suggests that memory was broadly maintained. Only two donors were included in the study, so the extent to which the findings can be generalized is limited. Computational filtering was required because FACS-sorted repertoires could contain abundant contaminating clonotypes from the bulk population. A small share of clonotypes occurred in both CD4 and CD8 compartments, likely arising from convergent recombination.

Synthesis of TCR cDNA relied on 5'RACE template switching, a step that introduced a universal primer site along with unique molecular identifiers. Priming of cDNA synthesis was performed from both the TCR alpha and TCR beta constant segments. Libraries were amplified in two PCR steps, with sample barcodes and sequencing adapters added in the second step. Sequencing of libraries was done on Illumina HiSeq 2500 (2x100 bp) or NovaSeq (2x150 bp). The source study handled its data this way. MIGEC handled demultiplexing of reads and collapsing into UMI consensus sequences, while MiXCR performed V(D)J alignment. Vaccine-responding clonotypes were defined with edgeR using replicate PBMC samples, requiring FDR below 0.01 and a log2 fold change above 5 up to day 15. CD4 or CD8 identity was assigned to each bulk clonotype according to whether the clonotype was present at higher abundance in the sequenced CD4 repertoire or the sequenced CD8 repertoire. TCRdb's own reprocessing of the public reads used fastp at Q25 and MiXCR and kept productive beta chains. CDR3 protein sequences are deduplicated, and each keeps its most common genes and DNA. The V and J calls come from TCRdb's annotation, not from the publication. The sample table records 500,000 to 650,000 distinct CDR3 sequences; about 12% of these occur just once. Under 15% of the sample goes to the ten largest clones.

The junction shows trimming of 3 bases on V and 0 bases on J, plus 9 bases between the germline ends. From a lookup of the germline V gene, CDR1 and CDR2 are MNHEY and SVGEGT. The CDR3 covers 15 residues, taking in both the cysteine and the phenylalanine. Of all the DNA, just the CDR3 is kept, 45 bases in frame from base 1. Sequenced here: PBMCs, sampled on the day of the yellow fever booster vaccination. The receptor chain draws on TRBV6-2 or TRBV6-3 and TRBJ2-1, with the D gene call left open. This clonotype was sampled from a man in his thirties or forties who received the YFV17D yellow fever vaccine. This receptor has the CDR3 CASSYYPSSYNEQFF. The DNA sequence follows: TGTGCCAGCAGTTATTATCCAAGCTCCTACAATGAGCAGTTCTTC.